These 26 T cell receptor beta chains were all obtained from the same sample, sequenced in a study of T cell changes during pregnancy in multiple sclerosis. Clones were sequenced by immunoSEQ multiplex PCR, and TCRdb holds only the in-frame ones, with some missing. This sample has about 68,000 clones, with 90% to 95% found just once. The sequences come from peripheral blood, collected in the second trimester of pregnancy. These TCRs come from a female donor in good health, enrolled as a control in a pregnancy study.

The chain has TRBV7-6 and TRBJ1-5; 7 bases are shared with TRBD1. This CDR3 contains 13 residues. J gave up 6 bases and V 4 bases, and 3 bases lay outside the gene matches. Germline V CDR1 and CDR2: SGHVS, FNYEAQ. Here the CDR3 reads CASSSGQRQPQHF. In DNA, the CDR3 is TGTGCCAGCAGCTCGGGACAGCGTCAGCCCCAGCATTTT.

The chain uses TRBV28 and TRBJ2-3; 8 bases map to TRBD1. CDR1 and CDR2 from the germline V gene are MDHEN and SYDVKM. The CDR3 length is 15 residues. The ends lost 4 bases at V and 4 bases at J; junction bases unmatched: 7. The DNA for the CDR3 is TGTGCCAGCAGTTCGGACAGGGCTCGAGCAGATACGCAGTATTTT. It translates to CASSSDRARADTQYF.

The gene calls are TRBV25-1 and TRBJ1-1, with D possibly being TRBD1 (6 bases). The V end lost 6 bases, the J end lost 4 bases, and 12 bases lay between the germline ends. CDR1 MGHDK and CDR2 SYGVNS come from the germline V gene. This CDR3 has 13 residues. The CDR3 reads CASSRTGPTEAFF. DNA of the CDR3: TGTGCCAGCAGCAGAACAGGGCCCACTGAAGCTTTCTTT. Full variable domain (rest looked up from reference TRBV25-1 and TRBJ1-1): EADIYQTPRYLVIGTGKKITLECSQTMGHDKMYWYQQDPGMELHLIHYSYGVNSTEKGDLSSESTVSRIRTEHFPLTLESARPSHTSQYLCASSRTGPTEAFFGQGTRLTVV.

This sequence joins TRBV9 and TRBJ1-6; possibly TRBD1 for D (6 bases). The CDR3 contains 15 residues. V lost 4 bases and J lost 7, with 15 bases in between. Germline lookup yields CDR1 SGDLS and CDR2 YYNGEE. The CDR3 DNA reads TGTGCCAGCAGCCCCACAGGGCTACAAAATTCACCCCTCCACTTT. It is translated as CASSPTGLQNSPLHF. Full variable domain (rest looked up from reference TRBV9 and TRBJ1-6): DSGVTQTPKHLITATGQRVTLRCSPRSGDLSVYWYQQSLDQGLQFLIQYYNGEERAKGNILERFSAQQFPDLHSELNLSSLELGDSALYFCASSPTGLQNSPLHFGNGTRLTVT.

This chain links TRBV6-4 with TRBJ1-5; 7 nucleotides agree with TRBD1. Germline values: CDR1 MRHNA, CDR2 SNTAGT. The CDR3 loop spans 14 amino acids. V gave up 5 bases and J gave up 6 bases; unmatched junction bases: 7. The CDR3 coding sequence is TGTGCCAGCAGTCCCTCAGGGGGTAGTCAGCCCCAGCATTTT. Protein product: CASSPSGGSQPQHF.

V and J are TRBV20-1 and TRBJ1-1; 7 nucleotides match TRBD1. Germline V gene data show CDR1 as DFQATT and CDR2 as SNEGSKA (reference sequence). The junction had 3 bases not matched to a gene; V was cut back by 6 bases and J by 5 bases. The CDR3 is 11 amino acids. CDR3 residues: CSARQGTEAFF. The CDR3 DNA is TGCAGTGCGCGACAGGGTACTGAAGCTTTCTTT.

This sequence joins TRBV7-4 and TRBJ1-5; D might be TRBD1 (6 bases). Trimming took 5 bases from V and 4 from J, leaving 9 bases between them. Germline CDR1 SGHVT, CDR2 SQSDAQ. The CDR3 covers 13 residues. The CDR3 here is CASSPGVNQPQHF. CDR3 nucleotides: TGTGCCAGCAGCCCAGGGGTAAATCAGCCCCAGCATTTT.

There are a few counts of this clone. The chain uses TRBV2 and TRBJ2-2; 9 bases line up with TRBD2. Germline V lookup: CDR1 SNHLY, CDR2 FYNNEI. The CDR3 sequence is 15 residues long. The V gene end was trimmed by 2 bases and the J gene end by 6 bases; junction bases not matched to a gene: 4. This chain's CDR3 is CASSEIGGRAGELFF. The CDR3 DNA sequence: TGTGCCAGCAGTGAAATCGGCGGGAGGGCCGGGGAGCTGTTTTTT.

The rearrangement links TRBV7-9 to TRBJ1-1; 8 positions match TRBD1. This CDR3 contains 16 residues. Germline V lookup: CDR1 SEHNR, CDR2 FQNEAQ (reference sequence). The ends lost 5 bases at V and 1 base at J; junction bases unmatched: 9. The CDR3 loop reads CASSLLPGTGNTEAFF. For the CDR3, the DNA is TGTGCCAGCAGCCTCCTGCCCGGGACAGGGAACACTGAAGCTTTCTTT.

The rearrangement uses TRBV18 and TRBJ1-4; D is unclear. The V end lost 6 bases, the J end lost 7 bases, and 15 bases lay between the germline ends. Germline CDR1 reads KGHSH; CDR2 reads LQKENI. The CDR3 is 14 amino acids. CDR3 sequence: CASSPTQRGEKLFF. In DNA form, the CDR3 reads TGTGCCAGCTCCCCCACGCAGCGGGGTGAAAAACTGTTTTTT.

The V and J genes are TRBV4-1 and TRBJ2-7; 9 bases fit TRBD1. Germline V gives CDR1 MGHRA, CDR2 YSYEKL. The CDR3 consists of 14 residues. With 5 bases clipped from V and 7 bases from J, the junction kept 9 bases outside the gene matches. The CDR3 DNA reads as TGCGCCAGCAGCATCGGGACAGGGTTCAGGGAGCAGTACTTC. Translation gives CASSIGTGFREQYF.

The chain employs TRBV28 and TRBJ2-1; a weak D match, TRBD1 (5 bases). V shed 5 bases and J shed 2 bases, with 10 bases lying between them. The CDR3 runs to 14 residues. Germline V gene lookup returns CDR1 MDHEN and CDR2 SYDVKM. DNA of the CDR3: TGTGCCAGCAGTACTGGGGCCGCCTACAATGAGCAGTTCTTC. Translation gives CASSTGAAYNEQFF.

The genes are TRBV7-6 and TRBJ2-6, with D uncertain. Germline loops: CDR1 SGHVS, CDR2 FNYEAQ. The ends were cut back, 5 bases at V and 4 bases at J, with 15 bases in the middle. The length of the CDR3 is 16 residues. Written as DNA, the CDR3 is TGTGCCAGCAGCGCCCTGGGCTCTACCGGGGCCAACGTCCTGACTTTC. Protein sequence: CASSALGSTGANVLTF.

This chain connects TRBV14 to TRBJ1-2; D is unresolved. The germline gives CDR1 SGHDN, CDR2 FVKESK. CDR3 length: 13 residues. Trimming stripped 6 bases from V and 2 bases from J, with 10 bases between. CDR3 region: CASSLDSNYGYTF. In DNA form, the CDR3 reads TGTGCCAGCAGTCTCGACTCAAACTATGGCTACACCTTC. The full variable domain, its missing parts supplied by reference TRBV14 and TRBJ1-2, is EAGVTQFPSHSVIEKGQTVTLRCDPISGHDNLYWYRRVMGKEIKFLLHFVKESKQDESGMPNNRFLAERTGGTYSTLKVQPAELEDSGVYFCASSLDSNYGYTFGSGTRLTVV.

The J gene is TRBJ2-7, the V gene TRBV28, with D perhaps TRBD1 (5 bases). The CDR3 has 14 residues. CDR1 MDHEN and CDR2 SYDVKM come from the germline V gene. Trimming shortened V by 2 bases and J by 2 bases, and 10 bases separated the two germline ends. Here the CDR3 reads CASSLTGLPYEQYF. The CDR3 DNA reads TGTGCCAGCAGTTTAACAGGCTTGCCCTACGAGCAGTACTTC.

This clone was seen only once. This chain joins TRBV7-6 and TRBJ2-1, with TRBD2 matching 13 bases. The CDR3 runs 15 residues. The V and J ends lost 5 bases and 5 bases, in that order; junction bases with no gene match: 3. Germline V gene data show CDR1 as SGHVS and CDR2 as FNYEAQ. The CDR3 sequence is CASSPTSGRDNEQFF. The CDR3 nucleotides are TGTGCCAGCAGCCCCACTAGCGGGAGGGACAATGAGCAGTTCTTC.

The DNA of the CDR3 is TGTGCTAGTGGTTTGTCAGGGTTCGGCTATGGCTACACCTTC. It yields the protein CASGLSGFGYGYTF. This chain links TRBV12-5 with TRBJ1-2, with a weak D call TRBD1 (5 bases). The CDR3 extends over 14 amino acids. Trimming cost V 2 bases and J 4 bases, with 11 bases left between them. Germline loops: CDR1 LGHNT, CDR2 FRNRAP.

The genes are TRBV7-9 and TRBJ2-5; tentatively, D is TRBD1 (6 bases). V was trimmed by 5 bases and J by 0 bases, leaving 10 bases between them. Germline CDR1 and CDR2: SEHNR and FQNEAQ (reference sequence). The CDR3 loop spans 14 amino acids. CDR3 sequence: CASSRTADQETQYF. The CDR3 DNA reads TGTGCCAGCAGCCGGACAGCCGACCAAGAGACCCAGTACTTC.

This clone turned up a few times. The rearrangement joins TRBV7-2 to TRBJ2-7; D is perhaps TRBD2 (6 bases). The germline V gene encodes CDR1 SGHTA and CDR2 FQGNSA. Trimming pared 5 bases from V and 1 base from J, leaving 12 bases between. The CDR3 contains 14 residues. CDR3 nucleotide sequence: TGTGCCAGCAGCGTTAGCGGTGGTTCCTACGAGCAGTACTTC. Translating gives CASSVSGGSYEQYF.

This clone appeared a single time. The chain carries TRBV9 and TRBJ2-5; D perhaps matches TRBD1 (6 bases). This CDR3 contains 15 residues. Germline loops: CDR1 SGDLS, CDR2 YYNGEE. Trimming took off 1 base at V and 2 bases at J, with 12 bases between the two ends. The CDR3 DNA reads as TGTGCCAGCAGCGTAAAGGCAGGGGCACAAGAGACCCAGTACTTC. Protein product: CASSVKAGAQETQYF. Complete variable domain (other parts from reference TRBV9 and TRBJ2-5): DSGVTQTPKHLITATGQRVTLRCSPRSGDLSVYWYQQSLDQGLQFLIQYYNGEERAKGNILERFSAQQFPDLHSELNLSSLELGDSALYFCASSVKAGAQETQYFGPGTRLLVL.

The chain has TRBV5-5 and TRBJ2-3; 10 bases match TRBD2. This CDR3 spans 14 amino acids. Trimming took 4 bases from V and 6 from J; bases not matched to a gene: 5. Germline CDR1 and CDR2: SGHKS and YYEKEE (reference sequence). The CDR3 here is CASSRLAGGDTQYF. The CDR3, as DNA: TGTGCCAGCAGCCGACTAGCGGGCGGGGATACGCAGTATTTT.

The rearrangement uses TRBV5-1 and TRBJ2-2; the match to TRBD1 covers 7 bases. Losses at the gene ends were 7 bases for V and 3 bases for J; bases not matched to a gene: 9. The CDR3 spans 15 residues. CDR1 SGHRS and CDR2 YFSETQ come from the germline V gene. The CDR3 DNA follows: TGCGCCAGCTCGGAAAGGGGGCTGGACACCGGGGAGCTGTTTTTT. Translating it yields CASSERGLDTGELFF.

This rearrangement joins TRBV7-3 to TRBJ2-2; 7 positions agree with TRBD2. Germline CDR1 reads SGHTA; CDR2 reads FQGTGA. J lost 3 bases, V lost 2 bases, and 0 bases had no gene match. The CDR3 sequence is 14 residues long. The CDR3 nucleotides are TGTGCCAGCAGCTTAGGGAGGGACACCGGGGAGCTGTTTTTT. Translating it yields CASSLGRDTGELFF.

The chain uses TRBV29-1 and TRBJ2-7; D might be TRBD1 (6 bases). Trimming pared 5 bases from V and 2 bases from J, leaving 13 bases between. The CDR3 is 13 residues long. Germline lookup yields CDR1 SQVTM and CDR2 ANQGSEA. Written as DNA, the CDR3 is TGCAGCGTTCGTGGGCAGGGGACCTACGAGCAGTACTTC. Translation: CSVRGQGTYEQYF.

This chain uses TRBV4-2 with TRBJ1-5, with 9 bases aligning to TRBD1. The germline V gene encodes CDR1 LGHNA and CDR2 YNFKEQ. CDR3 length: 16 amino acids. The V and J ends lost 0 bases and 9 bases, in that order; junction bases with no gene match: 9. DNA for the CDR3: TGTGCCAGCAGCCAAGATGGTCCCGGGACAGGGCGGCCCCAGCATTTT. Translation: CASSQDGPGTGRPQHF.

J is TRBJ1-4 and V is TRBV7-2; tentative D call: TRBD1 (5 bases). This CDR3 spans 16 amino acids. Germline assignment: CDR1 SGHTA and CDR2 FQGNSA. With 4 bases removed from V and 5 bases from J, the gap between germline ends came to 17 bases. The CDR3 DNA reads TGTGCCAGCAGCTCGATCGCGGGGGTAGGAAATGAAAAACTGTTTTTT. Its translation: CASSSIAGVGNEKLFF.